This T cell receptor beta chain was documented in a study of OX40 agonist ivuxolimab in advanced cancers. About the research overall: Past anti-PD-1, anti-PD-L1 or anti-CTLA-4 therapy was accepted, and approximately 40% had received some. Findings and limits, study-wide: The expanded peripheral T cells' antigen specificity was not determined.

The CDR3 runs 16 residues. The V end lost 4 bases, the J end lost 5 bases, and 19 bases lay between the germline ends. Germline loops: CDR1 SGHRS, CDR2 YFSETQ. A note on this clone: No antigen is known for it.

Produced via immunoSEQ multiplex PCR; TCRdb's table is partial and in-frame only. This sample has some 42,000 clones, with roughly 84% found just once. V gene TRBV5-1 combines with J gene TRBJ2-1; D possibly corresponds to TRBD1 (5 bases). The specimen comprised CD4+ or CD8+ T cells sorted from blood, sampled in a trial of the OX40 agonist ivuxolimab. This sequence was found in an adult with an advanced solid tumor such as melanoma, head and neck, liver or kidney cancer. CDR3 protein: CASSPPGQGDHNEQFF. The CDR3 DNA follows: TGCGCCAGCAGCCCTCCCGGCCAGGGTGACCACAATGAGCAGTTCTTC.